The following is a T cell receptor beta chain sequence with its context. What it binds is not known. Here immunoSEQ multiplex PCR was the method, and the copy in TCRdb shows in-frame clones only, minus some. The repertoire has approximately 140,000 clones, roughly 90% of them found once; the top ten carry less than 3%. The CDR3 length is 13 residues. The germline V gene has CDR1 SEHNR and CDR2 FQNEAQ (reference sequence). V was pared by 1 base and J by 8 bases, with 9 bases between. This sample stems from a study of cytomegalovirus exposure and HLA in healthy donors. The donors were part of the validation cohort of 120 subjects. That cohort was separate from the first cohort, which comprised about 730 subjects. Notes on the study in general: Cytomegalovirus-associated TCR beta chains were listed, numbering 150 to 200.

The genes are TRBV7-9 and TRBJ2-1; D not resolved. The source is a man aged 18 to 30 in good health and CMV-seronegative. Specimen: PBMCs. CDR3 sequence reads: CASSLVVRDEQFF. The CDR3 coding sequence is TGTGCCAGCAGCTTAGTCGTACGCGATGAGCAGTTCTTC. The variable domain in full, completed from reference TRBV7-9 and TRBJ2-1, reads DTGVSQNPRHKITKRGQNVTFRCDPISEHNRLYWYRQTLGQGPEFLTYFQNEAQLEKSRLLSDRFSAERPKGSFSTLEIQRTEQGDSAMYLCASSLVVRDEQFFGPGTRLTVL.